This T cell receptor (beta chain) was found in a study of blood T cell repertoires in COVID-19. On the study more broadly: COVID-19 samples, acute and convalescent, were from the United States, Italy and Spain.

The V end lost 2 bases, the J end lost 8 bases, and 15 bases lay between the germline ends. This CDR3 is 14 amino acids long. CDR1 PRHDT and CDR2 FYEKMQ come from the germline V gene (reference sequence). In the authors' methods: Nucleated cell counts were estimated from reference gene primer amplification. This table comes from immunoSEQ multiplex PCR, and its TCRdb copy is limited to in-frame clones, with some not included. V and J calls and clone size come straight from that table; D and trimming were deduced from the DNA. The table lists around 140,000 clones, roughly 84% of them singletons. The clonotype was recovered from a man aged 55 to 70 with acute or convalescent COVID-19. J is TRBJ1-2 and V is TRBV13; D is ambiguous. Material for sequencing was peripheral blood. The CDR3 sequence is CASSLRGGSRGYTF. The CDR3 DNA sequence: TGTGCCAGCAGCTTACGGGGAGGGAGCAGAGGCTACACCTTC.